Detailed here is one T cell receptor (beta chain). The CDR3 has 13 amino acids. V shed 8 bases and J 4 bases; nucleotides not matched to a gene: 6. Looked up from germline, CDR1 is MNHNS and CDR2 is SASEGT. The sample belongs to a study of T-cell reconstitution after alpha-beta-depleted transplantation in children. A library of TCRbeta sequences, prepared with unique molecular identifiers, was generated. TCRdb called the PCR reads again in MiXCR, with one record for every CDR3 protein. The sample holds a few hundred thousand distinct CDR3 sequences, approximately 20% seen once. The chain recombines TRBV6-1 with TRBJ2-3; TRBD2 matches at 7 bases. This clonotype was sampled from a human donor who donated a stem cell graft to a child with acute myeloid leukemia. Specimen: PBMCs from the stem cell graft donor, collected from the stem cell graft. This chain's CDR3 is CASGRGEADTQYF. The CDR3 DNA is TGTGCCAGCGGACGGGGGGAGGCAGATACGCAGTATTTT.